A single sample gave rise to the 17 T cell receptor beta chains below, sequenced in a study of CD8+ T cells in alopecia areata. Investigators isolated RNA and reverse transcribed it into cDNA to act as the sequencing template. This table comes from immunoSEQ multiplex PCR, and its TCRdb copy is limited to in-frame clones, with some not included. The table records 200,000 or so clones, roughly 60% of them present only once. Treatment noted: oral pan-JAK inhibitor, 5-10 mg twice daily. The sequences come from CD4+ T cells sorted from blood, collected at week 24, from a patient treated with tofacitinib. These receptors came from a human donor with alopecia areata.

The V call is TRBV30, the J call TRBJ1-2; D ambiguous. Germline-derived CDR1 and CDR2 are GTSNPN and SVGIG (reference sequence). V was shortened by 7 bases and J by 7 bases, with 13 bases between the two germline ends. This CDR3 has 11 amino acids. CDR3 region: CASGFAAGYTF. The CDR3 DNA follows: TGTGCCTCGGGTTTCGCGGCTGGCTACACCTTC.

V usage is TRBV5-4 and J usage is TRBJ1-2; D unresolved. Trimming stripped 1 base from V and 1 base from J, with 8 bases between. This CDR3 is 14 amino acids long. The germline CDR1 and CDR2 sequences are SGHNT and YYREEE (reference sequence). The CDR3 bases are TGTGCCAGCAGCTTGAGGGCAGTTAACTATGGCTACACCTTC. This sequence encodes CASSLRAVNYGYTF.

The CDR3 loop reads CASSLGVGHGYEQYF. The DNA of the CDR3 is TGTGCCAGCAGTTTAGGGGTCGGACACGGCTACGAGCAGTACTTC. This chain joins TRBV27 and TRBJ2-7, with D perhaps matching TRBD1 (5 bases). CDR1 MNHEY and CDR2 SMNVEV come from the germline V gene (reference sequence). This CDR3 has 15 residues. V lost 2 bases and J lost 3, with 14 bases in between.

V gene TRBV4-1 combines with J gene TRBJ1-2; maybe TRBD1 (5 bases). Germline-derived CDR1 and CDR2 are MGHRA and YSYEKL. V lost 7 bases to trimming and J lost 6 bases, with 21 bases between them. The CDR3 extends over 15 amino acids. The CDR3: CASTKLGTPRDGYTF. The CDR3 nucleotides are TGCGCCAGCACTAAACTCGGGACCCCGAGGGATGGCTACACCTTC.

The chain is built from TRBV5-6 and TRBJ1-4; 7 bases are a match to TRBD1. The CDR3 length is 14 residues. Germline V gene lookup returns CDR1 SGHDT and CDR2 YYEEEE. V lost 4 bases, J lost 6 bases, and 6 bases stayed unmatched. The CDR3 region has the DNA TGTGCCAGCAGCAGAACAGGGGTGGATGAAAAACTGTTTTTT. Translating it yields CASSRTGVDEKLFF.

This clone was observed a few times. The CDR3 loop reads CAVSFAFF. As DNA, the CDR3 is TGTGCCGTCTCGTTCGCTTTCTTT. The chain has TRBV30 and TRBJ1-1; D call uncertain. The CDR3 totals 8 residues. V was cut by 8 bases and J by 11 bases, with 9 bases left in between. Germline CDR1 and CDR2: GTSNPN and SVGIG (reference sequence). Full variable domain (missing parts from reference TRBV30 and TRBJ1-1): SQTIHQWPATLVQPVGSPLSLECTVEGTSNPNLYWYRQAAGRGLQLLFYSVGIGQISSEVPQNLSASRPQDRQFILSSKKLLLSDSGFYLCAVSFAFFGQGTRLTVV.

A few counts support this clone. The sample contains more than one DNA sequence encoding this CDR3. The J gene is TRBJ2-1, the V gene TRBV7-3, with 8 positions matching TRBD2. Trimming cost V 2 bases and J 5 bases; bases outside gene matches: 5. The CDR3 totals 15 residues. The germline CDR1 and CDR2 sequences are SGHTA and FQGTGA. CDR3 DNA sequence: TGTGCCAGCAGCTTAGGGTTAGCGGGGAACAATGAGCAGTTCTTC. Protein: CASSLGLAGNNEQFF.

The gene calls are TRBV6-5 and TRBJ2-1; TRBD2 matches 9 bases. The CDR3 totals 16 residues. Germline assignment: CDR1 MNHEY and CDR2 SVGAGI. V lost 4 bases and J lost 7; bases outside the gene matches: 11. CDR3 loop: CASSSLVAGEWNEQFF. The CDR3 DNA reads TGTGCCAGCAGTTCTCTGGTAGCGGGAGAATGGAATGAGCAGTTCTTC.

This clone was seen only a few times. The rearrangement joins TRBV30 to TRBJ2-5; D is possibly TRBD2 (6 bases). This CDR3 spans 13 amino acids. V lost 0 bases and J lost 5, with 10 bases in between. Germline assignment: CDR1 GTSNPN and CDR2 SVGIG (reference sequence). CDR3 sequence: CAWSVQEGETQYF. CDR3 bases: TGTGCCTGGAGTGTACAGGAGGGGGAGACCCAGTACTTC.

In its sample, this clone was seen a few times. The rearrangement links TRBV2 to TRBJ1-1; 9 bases match TRBD1. V dropped 6 bases and J dropped 6; count of bases not matched to a gene: 2. The CDR3 sequence is 12 residues long. Germline V CDR1 and CDR2: SNHLY, FYNNEI. Here the CDR3 reads CASRGQGPEAFF. The CDR3 DNA follows: TGTGCCAGCAGGGGACAGGGACCTGAAGCTTTCTTT.

The chain carries TRBV29-1 and TRBJ1-5, with 7 bases that match TRBD1. Germline V gene data show CDR1 as SQVTM and CDR2 as ANQGSEA. The CDR3 loop spans 14 amino acids. After removal of 4 bases from V and 3 bases from J, the junction contained 6 bases not matched to a gene. The CDR3 spells CSVVEGADNQPQHF. The CDR3 coding sequence is TGCAGCGTTGTAGAGGGGGCGGACAATCAGCCCCAGCATTTT.

The chain recombines TRBV9 with TRBJ1-2, with D perhaps matching TRBD1 (5 bases). In germline, CDR1 is SGDLS, CDR2 YYNGEE. This CDR3 has 15 amino acids. Between the trimmed V and J ends, which lost 0 bases and 5 bases, there was a span of 14 bases. CDR3 in amino acids: CASSVGQGVLYGYTF. The CDR3 bases are TGTGCCAGCAGCGTAGGTCAGGGAGTCCTTTATGGCTACACCTTC.

The gene calls are TRBV9 and TRBJ2-3; 7 bases are shared with TRBD1. J lost 4 bases, V lost 0 bases, and 2 bases had no gene match. The germline CDR1 and CDR2 sequences are SGDLS and YYNGEE. The CDR3 sequence is 14 residues long. CDR3 protein: CASSVGDSADTQYF. The CDR3 DNA reads as TGTGCCAGCAGCGTAGGGGACAGCGCAGATACGCAGTATTTT. Complete variable domain (other parts from reference TRBV9 and TRBJ2-3): DSGVTQTPKHLITATGQRVTLRCSPRSGDLSVYWYQQSLDQGLQFLIQYYNGEERAKGNILERFSAQQFPDLHSELNLSSLELGDSALYFCASSVGDSADTQYFGPGTRLTVL.

This chain links TRBV2 with TRBJ2-6; D ambiguous. The germline V gene encodes CDR1 SNHLY and CDR2 FYNNEI. The CDR3 runs 14 residues. V lost 7 bases and J 4 bases, leaving 11 bases between the germline ends. The CDR3 coding sequence is TGTGCCAGCACCGATCGATCCGGGGCCAACGTCCTGACTTTC. Translated, it gives CASTDRSGANVLTF.

The J gene is TRBJ2-3, the V gene TRBV19; D not resolved. The germline CDR1 and CDR2 sequences are LNHDA and SQIVND (reference sequence). The CDR3 extends over 12 amino acids. V was trimmed by 9 bases and J by 3 bases, leaving 10 bases between them. In nucleotides, the CDR3 is TGTGCCAGCGGCATAGCTACAGATACGCAGTATTTT. The encoded protein is CASGIATDTQYF.

This sequence joins TRBV19 and TRBJ2-5, with D hard to call. The CDR3 has 14 amino acids. Germline lookup yields CDR1 LNHDA and CDR2 SQIVND (reference sequence). V was shortened by 3 bases and J by 4 bases, with 12 bases between the two germline ends. The CDR3 coding sequence is TGTGCCAGTAGTATCGGGCAATTTCGAGAGACCCAGTACTTC. Its translation: CASSIGQFRETQYF.

The J gene is TRBJ2-4, the V gene TRBV7-8; tentatively, D is TRBD2 (5 bases). The CDR3 runs to 13 residues. The V end lost 0 bases, the J end lost 6 bases, and 6 bases lay between the germline ends. Germline-derived CDR1 and CDR2 are SGHVS and FQNEAQ. CDR3 DNA: TGTGCCAGCAGCTTAGCCGAGGGAAACATTCAGTACTTC. Translated: CASSLAEGNIQYF. The complete variable domain, with remaining parts taken from reference TRBV7-8 and TRBJ2-4, reads GAGVSQSPRYKVAKRGQDVALRCDPISGHVSLFWYQQALGQGPEFLTYFQNEAQLDKSGLPSDRFFAERPEGSVSTLKIQRTQQEDSAVYLCASSLAEGNIQYFGAGTRLSVL.